Included here is one T cell receptor beta chain sequence, with context. Its antigen remains unknown. This sample was taken from a study of cytomegalovirus exposure and HLA in healthy donors. For the study at large: Earlier, fewer than 140 million unique TCR beta sequences were recovered from roughly 170 million T cells by an analysis. Study findings and constraints: Rare TCR sequences dominated, though some public TCRs recurred in many donors. Earlier analysis found most TCR beta V segments productive about 90% or about 30% of the time.

13 Jbeta primers and 60 Vbeta primers were used for the PCR. Original methodology: It was a later analysis that counted approximately 81 million unique TCR beta chains, of which 8.5 million to 12 million were shared. The protocol was immunoSEQ multiplex PCR, while the TCRdb copy is restricted to in-frame clones and leaves out a portion. The V and J calls and clone size were taken over from that table, and D and trimming were inferred from the DNA. The repertoire holds 140,000 or so clones, with approximately 78% as singletons. The source is a woman in her late teens or twenties in good health and CMV-seropositive. The specimen sequenced was PBMCs.

The chain's CDR3 is CASSQGLGLLNEKLFF. Here the CDR3 DNA reads TGCGCCAGCAGCCAAGGTCTGGGACTCTTGAATGAAAAACTGTTTTTT. The chain combines TRBV4-3 with TRBJ1-4; D is perhaps TRBD1 (5 bases). V was cut by 1 base and J by 5 bases, with 14 bases left in between. Germline lookup yields CDR1 LGHNA and CDR2 YSLEER. The CDR3 spans 16 residues.